This is a list of T cell receptor beta chains from one sample in a study of response to subunit inactivated influenza vaccine. MiXCR, applied by TCRdb to the RT-PCR reads, yields one record per CDR3 protein. The data hold just under 550,000 distinct CDR3 sequences, with roughly 25% observed a single time. The same sample was also studied in work on T cells expressing NK-cell markers.

Sequencing used CD4+ T cells sorted from PBMCs, obtained about 12 days after vaccination. The receptors derive from a man aged 50 to 59 who received an inactivated influenza vaccine. Each CDR3 is given with its conserved first and last residue. The order of the fields is J gene, clone size, V gene, D gene, CDR3 protein, CDR3 DNA. D genes are given only for firm matches. Rows may omit the clone size; those that give it use once, few, many or a size class.

TRBJ2-3 | few | TRBV20-1 | TRBD2 | CSASPRAGGRTDTQYF | TGCAGTGCTAGTCCGAGGGCGGGGGGGCGCACAGATACGCAGTATTTT
TRBJ1-6 | few | TRBV21-1 | - | CASSKHGTSGYSPLHF | TGTGCCAGCAGCAAGCACGGTACTTCAGGGTATTCACCCCTCCACTTT
TRBJ2-3 | - | TRBV12-3/TRBV12-4 | TRBD2 | CASTLAGGTDTQYF | TGTGCCAGCACCCTAGCGGGGGGAACAGATACGCAGTATTTT
TRBJ1-2 | - | TRBV6-1 | - | CASSENDGYGYTF | TGTGCCAGCAGTGAAAACGACGGGTATGGCTACACCTTC
TRBJ2-3 | few | TRBV4-2 | - | CASSQAAGATDTQYF | TGTGCCAGCAGCCAAGCGGCGGGGGCTACAGATACGCAGTATTTT
TRBJ2-5 | - | TRBV12-3/TRBV12-4 | - | CASSSGRSQETQYF | TGTGCCAGCAGTTCGGGCCGTAGCCAAGAGACCCAGTACTTC
TRBJ2-1 | - | TRBV6-2/TRBV6-3 | TRBD2 | CASSMGLAGGLNEQFF | TGTGCCAGCAGTATGGGACTAGCGGGAGGGCTCAATGAGCAGTTCTTC
TRBJ2-5 | few | TRBV20-1 | - | CSARAGQRKETQYF | TGCAGTGCTAGGGCGGGACAGCGGAAAGAGACCCAGTACTTC
TRBJ1-5 | - | TRBV28 | - | CASSWVGGGNQPQHF | TGTGCCAGCAGTTGGGTTGGAGGGGGAAATCAGCCCCAGCATTTT
TRBJ2-6 | - | TRBV4-3 | TRBD1 | CASSQALQGVGGANVLTF | TGCGCCAGCAGCCAAGCGCTCCAGGGGGTCGGGGGGGCCAACGTCCTGACTTTC
TRBJ1-2 | - | TRBV12-3/TRBV12-4 | - | CASTSLAKTGYTF | TGTGCCAGCACTTCGTTGGCGAAAACCGGCTACACCTTC
TRBJ1-5 | few | TRBV30 | - | CAWSVAGMGNQPQHF | TGTGCCTGGAGTGTAGCAGGGATGGGCAATCAGCCCCAGCATTTT
TRBJ1-5 | - | TRBV4-2 | - | CASSRGEDGQPQHF | TGTGCCAGCAGCCGGGGGGAGGACGGGCAGCCCCAGCATTTT
TRBJ1-6 | few | TRBV6-5 | TRBD1 | CASRTGTDNSPLHF | TGTGCCAGCAGGACCGGGACAGATAATTCACCCCTCCACTTT
TRBJ2-3 | - | TRBV20-1 | - | CSVHRAEGSDTQYF | TGCAGTGTTCATAGGGCAGAAGGGTCAGATACGCAGTATTTT
TRBJ2-1 | - | TRBV19 | TRBD2 | CASSGTSGRNSYNEQFF | TGTGCCAGTAGCGGGACTAGCGGGAGGAACTCCTACAATGAGCAGTTCTTC
TRBJ2-7 | many | TRBV14 | - | CASSQFHGYEQYF | TGTGCCAGCAGCCAATTCCACGGATACGAGCAGTACTTC
TRBJ2-1 | - | TRBV7-2 | - | CASSPWVSYNEQFF | TGTGCCAGCAGCCCGTGGGTATCCTACAATGAGCAGTTCTTC
TRBJ2-1 | - | TRBV7-2 | - | CASSLDRGVEQFF | TGTGCCAGCAGCTTAGATAGGGGTGTAGAGCAGTTCTTC
TRBJ2-1 | few | TRBV29-1 | - | CSVAGVFEQFF | TGCAGCGTTGCCGGGGTTTTTGAGCAGTTCTTC
TRBJ2-2 | - | TRBV12-3/TRBV12-4 | - | CASSFKGAGELFF | TGTGCCAGCAGTTTCAAGGGGGCCGGGGAGCTGTTTTTT
TRBJ2-1 | once | TRBV20-1 | TRBD2 | CSVRAGTRYNEQFF | TGCAGTGTTAGAGCCGGGACTAGGTACAATGAGCAGTTCTTC
TRBJ2-5 | - | TRBV7-2 | TRBD1 | CVSSLQGARETQYF | TGTGTCAGCAGCTTACAGGGGGCGCGGGAGACCCAGTACTTC
TRBJ2-5 | few | TRBV20-1 | - | CSARDIREQETQYF | TGCAGTGCTAGAGACATCCGGGAACAAGAGACCCAGTACTTC
TRBJ2-7 | few | TRBV12-3/TRBV12-4 | TRBD1 | CASRGDRGGIYEQYF | TGTGCCAGCAGAGGGGACAGAGGAGGCATCTACGAGCAGTACTTC
TRBJ2-2 | - | TRBV5-4 | - | CASSSGPPSSAGELFF | TGTGCCAGCAGTTCAGGTCCGCCGAGTTCGGCCGGGGAGCTGTTTTTT